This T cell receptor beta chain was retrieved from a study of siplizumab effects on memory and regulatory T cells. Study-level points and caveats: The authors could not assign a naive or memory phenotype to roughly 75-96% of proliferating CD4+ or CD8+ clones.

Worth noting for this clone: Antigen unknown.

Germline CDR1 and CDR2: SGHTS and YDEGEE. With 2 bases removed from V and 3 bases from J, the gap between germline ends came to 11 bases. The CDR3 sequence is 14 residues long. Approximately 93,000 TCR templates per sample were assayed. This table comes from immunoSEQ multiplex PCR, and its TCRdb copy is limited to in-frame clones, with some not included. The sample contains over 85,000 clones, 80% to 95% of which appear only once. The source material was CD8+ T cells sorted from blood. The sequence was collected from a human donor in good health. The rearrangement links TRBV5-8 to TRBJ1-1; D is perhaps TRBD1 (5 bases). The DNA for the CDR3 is TGTGCCAGCAGCTTTGTACGGGGGGACACTGAAGCTTTCTTT. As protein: CASSFVRGDTEAFF.